The 21 T cell receptor beta chains below all came from one sample that was sequenced in a study. TCRdb passed the 5' RACE reads through MiXCR, listing each CDR3 protein once. In the table there are nearly 55,000 distinct CDR3 sequences, over 20% of which are singletons. Sequenced sample: tumor-infiltrating naive CD4+ T cells sorted from the breast tumor. Subset meaning: naive CD4+ T cells, CD4+CD45RA+CD25-. The receptors stem from a female donor with breast cancer.

This clonotype was counted between two and nine times. The V call is TRBV5-1, the J call TRBJ2-2, with D possibly TRBD1 on 6 matching bases. The CDR3 length is 16 residues. Between the trimmed V and J ends, which lost 5 bases and 1 base, there was a span of 15 bases. In germline, CDR1 is SGHRS, CDR2 YFSETQ. The CDR3 is CASRRGSTGNTGELFF. For the CDR3, the DNA is TGCGCCAGCAGGAGGGGTTCGACAGGGAACACCGGGGAGCTGTTTTTT.

This clonotype was detected a few times. The chain is built from TRBV12-3 or TRBV12-4 and TRBJ1-1; D is undetermined. The ends were cut back, 8 bases at V and 0 bases at J, with 4 bases in the middle. The CDR3 sequence is 11 residues long. The CDR3 coding sequence is TGTGCCAGCGCACTGAACACTGAAGCTTTCTTT. Translating it yields CASALNTEAFF.

This sequence joins TRBV2 and TRBJ1-6; D may be TRBD1 (5 bases). The ends were cut back, 6 bases at V and 5 bases at J, with 5 bases in the middle. Germline assignment: CDR1 SNHLY and CDR2 FYNNEI. There are 12 residues in the CDR3. This chain's CDR3 is CASRQDNSPLHF. In DNA form, the CDR3 reads TGTGCCAGCAGACAGGATAATTCACCCCTCCACTTT.

Many counts were recorded for this clonotype. This chain uses TRBV5-1 with TRBJ1-1, with D possibly TRBD1 on 5 matching bases. Trimming cost V 5 bases and J 0 bases, with 23 bases left between them. The germline gives CDR1 SGHRS, CDR2 YFSETQ. This CDR3 is 18 amino acids long. The CDR3 region is CASSTTLGLQELNTEAFF. The CDR3 DNA follows: TGCGCCAGCAGTACGACCCTGGGACTTCAGGAATTGAACACTGAAGCTTTCTTT.

This clonotype was picked up a small number of times. The rearrangement uses TRBV7-3 and TRBJ2-3, with TRBD2 matching over 9 bases. Germline trimming cut 4 bases from V and 1 base from J; bases unmatched to any gene: 3. The germline V gene has CDR1 SGHTA and CDR2 FQGTGA. This CDR3 is built from 15 residues. DNA for the CDR3: TGTGCCAGCAGCTCCAGGACTAGCGGCACAGATACGCAGTATTTT. Protein product: CASSSRTSGTDTQYF. The full variable domain, rest sourced from reference TRBV7-3 and TRBJ2-3, is GAGVSQTPSNKVTEKGKYVELRCDPISGHTALYWYRQSLGQGPEFLIYFQGTGAADDSGLPNDRFFAVRPEGSVSTLKIQRTERGDSAVYLCASSSRTSGTDTQYFGPGTRLTVL.

This clonotype was counted at least ten times. V and J are TRBV7-2 and TRBJ2-7; D is unresolved. CDR3 size: 14 residues. Per germline, CDR1 SGHTA and CDR2 FQGNSA. V lost 5 bases and J 0 bases, leaving 11 bases between the germline ends. CDR3 sequence reads: CASSTSGGSYEQYF. DNA for the CDR3: TGTGCCAGCAGCACCAGTGGCGGCTCCTACGAGCAGTACTTC.

By sample fraction, this clonotype is medium-sized. The gene calls are TRBV7-2 and TRBJ2-1, with TRBD1 as a possible D gene (6 bases). V lost 2 bases and J 10 bases, leaving 15 bases between the germline ends. This CDR3 region has 14 residues. Germline V CDR1 and CDR2: SGHTA, FQGNSA. The CDR3 coding sequence is TGTGCCAGCAGCTTAACAGGGCCGATAAGCGAGCAGTTCTTC. Protein product: CASSLTGPISEQFF. Combining the CDR3 with reference TRBV7-2 and TRBJ2-1 gives the whole variable domain GAGVSQSPSNKVTEKGKDVELRCDPISGHTALYWYRQSLGQGLEFLIYFQGNSAPDKSGLPSDRFSAERTGGSVSTLTIQRTQQEDSAVYLCASSLTGPISEQFFGPGTRLTVL.

In this sample, this clonotype turned up a few times. This chain joins TRBV28 and TRBJ1-6; no clear D. The CDR3 spans 12 residues. The germline gives CDR1 MDHEN, CDR2 SYDVKM. The ends were cut back, 7 bases at V and 7 bases at J, with 8 bases in the middle. The CDR3 spells CASTLRNSPLHF. The CDR3 DNA reads as TGTGCCAGCACCTTAAGGAATTCACCCCTCCACTTT.

This clonotype has a handful of counts. The V gene is TRBV20-1, the J gene TRBJ2-3, with 7 bases aligning to TRBD2. The J segment lost 5 bases and the V segment lost 0 bases, leaving 8 bases of the junction unmatched. The CDR3 spans 15 residues. The germline V gene has CDR1 DFQATT and CDR2 SNEGSKA (reference sequence). This chain's CDR3 is CSARDRSGTRDTQYF. The CDR3, as DNA: TGCAGTGCTAGAGACAGGAGCGGGACCCGAGATACGCAGTATTTT.

This clonotype showed up just a few times. CDR3 coding DNA: TGCGCCAGCACCAACACGCACAAGCGCAGACCGTATACGCAGTATTTT. Translating it yields CASTNTHKRRPYTQYF. This chain connects TRBV5-1 to TRBJ2-3, with D uncertain. Trimming removed 6 bases at V and 7 bases at J, with 24 bases between. Germline CDR1 reads SGHRS; CDR2 reads YFSETQ. This CDR3 has 16 residues.

The genes are TRBV9 and TRBJ1-3; D ambiguous. Germline CDR1 reads SGDLS; CDR2 reads YYNGEE. The CDR3 contains 16 residues. V lost 7 bases and J lost 4, with 21 bases in between. The CDR3: CASGLTSEGGGNTIYF. CDR3 bases: TGTGCCAGCGGCCTGACTTCGGAGGGCGGAGGAAACACCATATATTTT. The full variable domain, with the rest looked up from reference TRBV9 and TRBJ1-3, is DSGVTQTPKHLITATGQRVTLRCSPRSGDLSVYWYQQSLDQGLQFLIQYYNGEERAKGNILERFSAQQFPDLHSELNLSSLELGDSALYFCASGLTSEGGGNTIYFGEGSWLTVV.

The sample holds one count of this clonotype. The final CDR3 position lacks the conserved phenylalanine or tryptophan, pointing to a likely read error. V gene TRBV6-5 combines with J gene TRBJ1-6; TRBD1 might be the D (6 bases). The CDR3 runs to 14 residues. Germline values: CDR1 MNHEY, CDR2 SVGAGI. V was clipped by 2 bases and J by 7 bases, with 9 bases between them. DNA of the CDR3: TGTGCCAGCAGTTACCGGCAGGGGAATTCACCCCTCCACCTT. It codes for CASSYRQGNSPLHL.

As regards this clonotype: An end of the junction does not agree with germline; a read error may underlie this. The rearrangement links TRBV10-3 to TRBJ2-7; D is perhaps TRBD1 (6 bases). The length of the CDR3 is 12 residues. Germline-derived CDR1 and CDR2 are ENHRY and SYGVKD. The CDR3 region is CGISEQGYEQYF. The CDR3 nucleotides read TGTGGCATCAGTGAACAGGGCTACGAGCAGTACTTC.

This clonotype was seen a handful of times. The chain employs TRBV28 and TRBJ2-7, with D possibly being TRBD1 or TRBD2 (5 bases each). CDR1 is MDHEN and CDR2 is SYDVKM in the germline V gene. Trimming left V 8 bases short and J 4 bases short, with 21 bases between. CDR3 length equals 15 residues. The CDR3 sequence is CASAPNGTPNYEQYF. CDR3 sequence (DNA): TGTGCCAGCGCCCCTAATGGGACGCCTAATTACGAGCAGTACTTC.

This chain uses TRBV2 with TRBJ2-1, with D tentatively TRBD2 (5 bases). Germline V gene lookup returns CDR1 SNHLY and CDR2 FYNNEI. The CDR3 sequence is 15 residues long. V was pared by 3 bases and J by 9 bases, with 18 bases between. The CDR3 sequence: CASSEGGSMAPEQFF. As DNA, the CDR3 is TGTGCCAGCAGTGAGGGTGGGAGTATGGCCCCTGAGCAGTTCTTC.

The chain recombines TRBV20-1 with TRBJ2-3; 8 bases agree with TRBD1. The germline CDR1 and CDR2 sequences are DFQATT and SNEGSKA (reference sequence). The V segment lost 6 bases and the J segment 4 bases; nucleotides outside the gene matches: 9. This CDR3 has 14 amino acids. This chain's CDR3 is CSALRTGSADTQYF. In DNA, the CDR3 is TGCAGTGCGCTACGGACAGGGAGTGCAGATACGCAGTATTTT.

The chain employs TRBV5-1 and TRBJ1-5; no firm D call. Looked up from germline, CDR1 is SGHRS and CDR2 is YFSETQ. The CDR3 contains 13 residues. Trimming stripped 0 bases from V and 6 bases from J, with 7 bases between. The DNA of the CDR3 is TGCGCCAGCAGCTTGGAGGTGGGTCAGCCCCAGCATTTT. This codes for CASSLEVGQPQHF.

At least ten counts were recorded for this clonotype. This chain links TRBV6-5 with TRBJ1-2; 7 nucleotides match TRBD1. This CDR3 spans 12 amino acids. Trimming cost V 6 bases and J 8 bases; bases outside gene matches: 6. The germline gives CDR1 MNHEY, CDR2 SVGAGI. CDR3 in amino acids: CASSKGAGGYTF. CDR3 nucleotide sequence: TGTGCCAGCAGCAAGGGGGCAGGGGGCTACACCTTC.

This clonotype was seen more than once but under ten times. The chain employs TRBV6-1 and TRBJ1-2; no definite D call. This CDR3 comprises 14 residues. V shed 7 bases and J shed 7 bases, with 19 bases lying between them. CDR1 and CDR2 from the germline V gene are MNHNS and SASEGT. CDR3 region: CASTPSRELGGYTF. The CDR3 DNA reads TGTGCCAGCACCCCCTCAAGGGAGCTCGGTGGCTACACCTTC.

This clonotype has a handful of counts. The chain links TRBV29-1 to TRBJ2-1, with 10 bases that match TRBD1. J lost 7 bases, V lost 6 bases, and 6 bases had no gene match. This CDR3 spans 13 amino acids. Germline V gives CDR1 SQVTM, CDR2 ANQGSEA. As DNA, the CDR3 is TGCAGCGTCGCCGGGACAGGGGTAAATGAGCAGTTCTTC. Translated, it gives CSVAGTGVNEQFF.

The chain has TRBV5-1 and TRBJ2-5; maybe TRBD1 (6 bases). CDR1 SGHRS and CDR2 YFSETQ come from the germline V gene. The V and J ends lost 4 bases and 5 bases respectively, with 15 bases between them. The CDR3 has 14 residues. CDR3 DNA sequence: TGCGCCAGCAGCGGGGGCAGGGCTGGGGAGACCCAGTACTTC. Protein: CASSGGRAGETQYF.